This T cell receptor beta chain was obtained from a study of cytomegalovirus exposure and HLA in healthy donors. Findings and limits, study-wide: Reported performance of the classifier showed diagnosis of cytomegalovirus status with high specificity and sensitivity. Common viral pathogens seemed, in a later analysis, to connect with several of the most significant clusters. Excluded were some V segments that proved indistinguishable, including TRBV6-2 and TRBV6-3.

Note on this clone: The antigen remains undetermined.

The CDR3 runs 14 residues. Trimming removed 0 bases from V and 4 bases from J, with 9 bases in between. The V gene's germline CDR1 is GTSNPN and CDR2 SVGIG (reference sequence). PCR primers comprised 60 Vbeta and 13 Jbeta primers. Method: immunoSEQ multiplex PCR; TCRdb's copy keeps in-frame clones and lacks some. Among around 94,000 clones listed, over 60% were seen once. Sample: PBMCs. The clonotype comes from a man aged 25-45 years in good health and CMV-seronegative. This sequence joins TRBV30 and TRBJ2-2; possible D gene TRBD2, 5 bases. CDR3 DNA sequence: TGTGCCTGGAGTGTAAACGGGGTCACCGGGGAGCTGTTTTTT. Its protein product is CAWSVNGVTGELFF.